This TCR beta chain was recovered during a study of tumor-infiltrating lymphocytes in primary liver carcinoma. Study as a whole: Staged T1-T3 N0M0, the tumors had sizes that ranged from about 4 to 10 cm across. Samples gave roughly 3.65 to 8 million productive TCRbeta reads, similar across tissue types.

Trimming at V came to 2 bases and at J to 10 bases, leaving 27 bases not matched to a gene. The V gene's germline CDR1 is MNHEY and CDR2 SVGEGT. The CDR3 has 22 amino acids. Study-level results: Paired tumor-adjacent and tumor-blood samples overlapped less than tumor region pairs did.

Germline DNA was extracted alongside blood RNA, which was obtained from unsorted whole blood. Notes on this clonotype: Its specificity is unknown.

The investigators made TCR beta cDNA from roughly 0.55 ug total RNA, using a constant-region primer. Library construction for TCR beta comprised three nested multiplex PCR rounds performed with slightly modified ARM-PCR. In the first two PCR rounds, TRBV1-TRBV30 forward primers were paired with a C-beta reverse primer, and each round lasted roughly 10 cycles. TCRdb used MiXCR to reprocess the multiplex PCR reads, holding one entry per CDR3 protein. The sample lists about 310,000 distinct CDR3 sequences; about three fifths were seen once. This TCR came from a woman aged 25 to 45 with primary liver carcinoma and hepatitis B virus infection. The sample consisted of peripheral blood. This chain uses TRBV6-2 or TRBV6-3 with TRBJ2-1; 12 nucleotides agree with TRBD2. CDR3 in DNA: TGTGCCAGCAGTTACCAATCCCCAGACCTAGCGGGAGGGCCTTGGGGAGGATGGGAGCAGTTCTTC. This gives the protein CASSYQSPDLAGGPWGGWEQFF.